This TCR beta chain emerged from a study of shared clonotypes between healthy human individuals. Study as a whole: Per-donor plates numbered three CD4 naive, three CD4 memory, two CD8 naive and one CD8 memory.

Only in-frame clones appear in the TCRdb table, and some are missing; sequencing was by immunoSEQ multiplex PCR. The sample includes hundreds of thousands of clones, 97% of them seen just once. As regards this clone: Its antigen is as yet unknown.

Study results and limitations: Four donors held roughly 5% of naive CD4 clonotypes in common.

The V gene lost 3 bases and the J gene lost 0 bases, with 6 bases spanning the gap. Germline assignment: CDR1 MDHEN and CDR2 SYDVKM. This CDR3 has 14 amino acids. Sequenced sample: naive CD4+ T cells sorted from blood. Subset indicated: CD45RA+ positively selected. The TCR originated in a woman aged 25-40 years in good health. The chain employs TRBV28 and TRBJ1-3; no clear D gene. The CDR3 loop reads CASSFTASGNTIYF. The CDR3 DNA follows: TGTGCCAGCAGTTTTACGGCCTCTGGAAACACCATATATTTT. Combining the CDR3 with reference TRBV28 and TRBJ1-3 gives the whole variable domain DVKVTQSSRYLVKRTGEKVFLECVQDMDHENMFWYRQDPGLGLRLIYFSYDVKMKEKGDIPEGYSVSREKKERFSLILESASTNQTSMYLCASSFTASGNTIYFGEGSWLTVV.